The rows below give T cell receptor beta chains drawn from one sample of a study of metastatic and nonmetastatic thyroid tumors. TCRdb re-analyzed the PCR reads using MiXCR. The sample lists around 30,000 clones, under 20% seen once, with roughly a tenth in the top ten. The sequencing sample was made of blood. These receptors came from a female donor with papillary thyroid cancer or a benign thyroid nodule (not recorded which). Some clones in this sample may be carry-over from other donors' samples. Each CDR3 is given with its conserved first and last residue. The D gene is left open where the match is weak. Not every row has a clone size; where given, it reads once, few, many or a size class.

d_gene,v_gene,abundance,j_gene,CDR3aa,CDR3nt
NA,TRBV28,medium-sized,TRBJ1-6,CASRINNSPLHF,TGTGCCAGCAGGATAAATAATTCACCCCTCCACTTT
TRBD2,TRBV20-1,many,TRBJ2-2,CSARDGTISSGELFF,TGCAGTGCTAGAGATGGGACTATCTCCTCCGGGGAGCTGTTTTTT
NA,TRBV11-2,NA,TRBJ1-4,CASSLAPATNEKLFF,TGTGCCAGCAGCTTAGCACCTGCAACTAATGAAAAACTGTTTTTT
NA,TRBV3-1,many,TRBJ1-2,CASSQVGDYGYTF,TGTGCCAGCAGCCAAGTCGGAGATTATGGCTACACCTTC
TRBD1,TRBV11-2,many,TRBJ1-6,CASSHYRGQWDSPLHF,TGTGCCAGCAGCCACTACAGGGGACAGTGGGATTCACCCCTCCACTTT
NA,TRBV2,many,TRBJ2-3,CASETGVVDTQYF,TGTGCCAGTGAGACGGGGGTCGTGGATACGCAGTATTTT
NA,TRBV19,many,TRBJ1-1,CASSIAITNTEAFF,TGTGCCAGTAGTATTGCGATTACGAACACTGAAGCTTTCTTT
NA,TRBV5-1,NA,TRBJ1-5,CANSLANDSNQPQHF,TGCGCCAACAGCTTGGCCAACGACAGTAATCAGCCCCAGCATTTT
NA,TRBV9,many,TRBJ2-3,CASSGIGRISTDTQYF,TGTGCCAGCAGCGGTATAGGGCGAATAAGCACAGATACGCAGTATTTT
TRBD2,TRBV7-8,many,TRBJ2-7,CASSLGGLAGAYEQYF,TGTGCCAGCAGCTTAGGTGGGCTAGCGGGAGCCTACGAGCAGTACTTC
NA,TRBV25-1,NA,TRBJ1-6,CASRYMVYNSPPHF,TGTGCCAGTCGATATATGGTATATAATTCACCCCCCCACTTT
NA,TRBV4-1,many,TRBJ2-1,CASSPGLVDNEQFF,TGCGCCAGCAGCCCGGGGTTGGTGGACAATGAGCAGTTCTTC
NA,TRBV5-1,NA,TRBJ2-7,CASSLAWATGGYEQYF,TGCGCCAGCAGCTTGGCCTGGGCAACTGGGGGCTACGAGCAGTACTTC